A selection of T cell receptor beta chains follows, all from one sample in a study of blood T cells in healthy people across ages. TCRdb passed the 5' RACE reads through MiXCR, listing each CDR3 protein once. This table holds fewer than 800,000 distinct CDR3 sequences, over 45% found once. The sample consisted of blood. The receptor set was obtained from a woman in her sixties in good health. Each CDR3 is given without its conserved first and last residue. A D gene is named only where the DNA matches it firmly.

CDR3aa: ASGTAAKNIQY; d_gene: .; j_gene: TRBJ2-4; v_gene: TRBV2
CDR3aa: ASSPGLAEEYEQY; d_gene: TRBD2; j_gene: TRBJ2-7; v_gene: TRBV18
CDR3aa: ASSLTGDPYEQY; d_gene: TRBD1; j_gene: TRBJ2-7; v_gene: TRBV5-1
CDR3aa: ASSPMSGRTYEQY; d_gene: TRBD2; j_gene: TRBJ2-7; v_gene: TRBV5-1
CDR3aa: ASSLALAGVSGANVLT; d_gene: TRBD2; j_gene: TRBJ2-6; v_gene: TRBV5-1
CDR3aa: ASRRQGEQF; d_gene: TRBD1; j_gene: TRBJ2-1; v_gene: TRBV19
CDR3aa: SARLLGQNTDTQY; d_gene: TRBD1; j_gene: TRBJ2-3; v_gene: TRBV20-1
CDR3aa: ASSLGDRAFT; d_gene: .; j_gene: TRBJ1-2; v_gene: TRBV28
CDR3aa: SASGGAGGPNEQY; d_gene: TRBD2; j_gene: .; v_gene: TRBV20-1
CDR3aa: SAGGGRPGEQY; d_gene: TRBD2; j_gene: TRBJ2-5; v_gene: TRBV20-1
CDR3aa: ASSLARRVSDTQY; d_gene: .; j_gene: TRBJ2-3; v_gene: TRBV11-2
CDR3aa: ASKTQGAFGETQY; d_gene: TRBD1; j_gene: TRBJ2-5; v_gene: TRBV7-2
CDR3aa: ASSLLGTRYDGYT; d_gene: .; j_gene: TRBJ1-2; v_gene: TRBV2
CDR3aa: ASSVQGTDYEQY; d_gene: .; j_gene: TRBJ2-7; v_gene: TRBV9
CDR3aa: ASRPTWAEQF; d_gene: .; j_gene: TRBJ2-1; v_gene: TRBV28
CDR3aa: ASTRPTAAREQF; d_gene: .; j_gene: TRBJ2-1; v_gene: TRBV6-2/TRBV6-3
CDR3aa: ASKPGQNTDTQY; d_gene: TRBD1; j_gene: TRBJ2-3; v_gene: TRBV5-1
CDR3aa: SVATRGVWETQY; d_gene: .; j_gene: TRBJ2-5; v_gene: TRBV29-1
CDR3aa: ASSPTGIYTQY; d_gene: .; j_gene: TRBJ2-3; v_gene: TRBV3-1
CDR3aa: ASSQPQGVYETQY; d_gene: TRBD1; j_gene: TRBJ2-5; v_gene: TRBV3-1
CDR3aa: AISDRLAAYEQF; d_gene: TRBD2; j_gene: TRBJ2-1; v_gene: TRBV10-3
CDR3aa: SAVLGGRTGELF; d_gene: .; j_gene: TRBJ2-2; v_gene: TRBV20-1
CDR3aa: ASSRDRIDTEAF; d_gene: TRBD1; j_gene: TRBJ1-1; v_gene: TRBV2
CDR3aa: ASSQEAGSNNEQY; d_gene: TRBD2; j_gene: TRBJ2-7; v_gene: TRBV4-2
CDR3aa: ASSSRGLAGVGEQF; d_gene: TRBD2; j_gene: TRBJ2-1; v_gene: TRBV6-2/TRBV6-3
CDR3aa: ASSEGTGDYNEQF; d_gene: TRBD1; j_gene: TRBJ2-1; v_gene: TRBV9
CDR3aa: ASSQSFASGSSYEQY; d_gene: TRBD2; j_gene: TRBJ2-7; v_gene: TRBV4-3
CDR3aa: AISPLNNEQF; d_gene: .; j_gene: TRBJ2-1; v_gene: TRBV10-3
CDR3aa: ASNLIGWGTDTQY; d_gene: .; j_gene: TRBJ2-3; v_gene: TRBV7-8
CDR3aa: ASRSDPTQAF; d_gene: .; j_gene: TRBJ1-1; v_gene: TRBV6-1
CDR3aa: ATSRADSGANVLT; d_gene: .; j_gene: TRBJ2-6; v_gene: TRBV15
CDR3aa: ASLRRQRSYEQY; d_gene: .; j_gene: TRBJ2-7; v_gene: TRBV11-1
CDR3aa: ASTKTGGHYNEQF; d_gene: TRBD2; j_gene: TRBJ2-1; v_gene: TRBV6-1
CDR3aa: ASSPGQGDYGYT; d_gene: .; j_gene: TRBJ1-2; v_gene: TRBV18
CDR3aa: ASSGDAGSGANVLT; d_gene: .; j_gene: TRBJ2-6; v_gene: TRBV6-2/TRBV6-3
CDR3aa: SADHRDTQY; d_gene: .; j_gene: TRBJ2-3; v_gene: TRBV20-1
CDR3aa: ASSLFLGQGVDGQY; d_gene: TRBD1; j_gene: TRBJ2-5; v_gene: TRBV5-1
CDR3aa: ASSLGTRQGADTQY; d_gene: TRBD1; j_gene: TRBJ2-3; v_gene: TRBV7-9
CDR3aa: ASSAGTSGKEAQY; d_gene: TRBD2; j_gene: TRBJ2-5; v_gene: TRBV9
CDR3aa: ASSKQVGPYEQY; d_gene: .; j_gene: .; v_gene: TRBV27
CDR3aa: SAGALGRQETQY; d_gene: .; j_gene: TRBJ2-5; v_gene: TRBV20-1
CDR3aa: ASSQESGVPYNEQF; d_gene: .; j_gene: TRBJ2-1; v_gene: TRBV4-2
CDR3aa: ASSTQGNRAEAF; d_gene: .; j_gene: TRBJ1-1; v_gene: TRBV11-2
CDR3aa: ASSQRRTRTVSGANVLT; d_gene: .; j_gene: TRBJ2-6; v_gene: TRBV4-2
CDR3aa: ASSHNYDYGYT; d_gene: .; j_gene: TRBJ1-2; v_gene: TRBV7-8
CDR3aa: ASSRKKGATDTQY; d_gene: TRBD1; j_gene: TRBJ2-3; v_gene: TRBV4-3